The 29 T cell receptor beta chains below come from one sample, sequenced in a study of identical twins. TCRdb re-called the 5' RACE reads with MiXCR, one entry per CDR3 protein. The profile covers about 900,000 distinct CDR3 sequences, with roughly an eighth appearing a single time and around 1.6% taken by the ten largest. These data were also reused for a study on yellow fever vaccine responses in identical twins.

Source material: PBMCs. All receptors derive from a woman aged 18-35 years in good health.

J is TRBJ2-3 and V is TRBV28, with 7 nucleotides matching TRBD1. The CDR3 is 16 amino acids. Germline CDR1 and CDR2: MDHEN and SYDVKM. The V gene end was trimmed by 4 bases and the J gene end by 2 bases; junction bases not matched to a gene: 9. The DNA for the CDR3 is TGTGCCAGCAGTTCCTACAGGGGTTCAGCCACAGATACGCAGTATTTT. This codes for CASSSYRGSATDTQYF.

V and J are TRBV12-3 or TRBV12-4 and TRBJ2-3, with TRBD2 matching over 8 bases. The junction had 16 bases not matched to a gene; V was cut back by 10 bases and J by 1 base. There are 17 residues in the CDR3. CDR3 residues: CATKAGERRSGTDTQYF. As DNA, the CDR3 is TGTGCCACCAAAGCGGGAGAGAGGAGGAGTGGCACAGATACGCAGTATTTT.

The chain links TRBV6-1 to TRBJ1-3; D possibly corresponds to TRBD1 (5 bases). CDR1 and CDR2 from the germline V gene are MNHNS and SASEGT. The CDR3 totals 15 residues. V was trimmed by 6 bases and J by 0 bases, leaving 12 bases between them. CDR3 region: CASRPTEYSGNTIYF. CDR3 DNA: TGTGCCAGCAGACCGACAGAGTACTCTGGAAACACCATATATTTT.

This clonotype was observed at least ten times. The J gene is TRBJ1-5, the V gene TRBV12-3 or TRBV12-4; 7 nucleotides align to TRBD1. CDR3 length: 13 amino acids. Trimming removed 6 bases from V and 9 bases from J; junction bases left unmatched: 8. As DNA, the CDR3 is TGTGCCAGCAGCGACAGGGCCTTGTGGCCCCAGCATTTT. Translation: CASSDRALWPQHF.

This clonotype was recorded at least ten times. The V gene is TRBV20-1, the J gene TRBJ2-7; D is ambiguous. The CDR3 totals 14 residues. V was shortened by 0 bases and J by 4 bases, with 13 bases between the two germline ends. CDR1 is DFQATT, CDR2 SNEGSKA, per germline (reference sequence). CDR3 region: CSARDLGSGYEQYF. The CDR3 coding sequence is TGCAGTGCTAGAGATCTGGGGTCTGGGTACGAGCAGTACTTC.

This clonotype was detected only a few times. J is TRBJ1-5 and V is TRBV9; possibly TRBD1 for D (5 bases). V lost 3 bases, J lost 5 bases, and 12 bases lay in between. The CDR3 sequence is 14 residues long. Germline CDR1 and CDR2: SGDLS and YYNGEE. The chain's CDR3 is CASSARDSYQPQHF. The DNA for the CDR3 is TGTGCCAGCAGCGCTAGGGACTCCTATCAGCCCCAGCATTTT.

This clonotype was seen many times. The chain links TRBV7-3 to TRBJ2-1, with 7 bases that match TRBD2. The CDR3 extends over 15 amino acids. Germline V gives CDR1 SGHTA, CDR2 FQGTGA. With V trimmed by 3 bases and J by 7 bases, 9 bases remained unmatched. This CDR3 reads CASSLSTSAVNEQFF. In nucleotides, the CDR3 is TGTGCCAGCAGCTTGTCCACTAGCGCTGTGAATGAGCAGTTCTTC.

This chain connects TRBV20-1 to TRBJ2-2; D not certain. Trimming left V 5 bases short and J 6 bases short, with 16 bases between. CDR1 DFQATT and CDR2 SNEGSKA come from the germline V gene (reference sequence). This CDR3 is 14 amino acids long. The CDR3 coding sequence is TGCAGTGCTGCCGAAAGACGGGTCCCCGGGGAGCTGTTTTTT. As protein: CSAAERRVPGELFF.

The genes are TRBV5-1 and TRBJ2-7; 11 bases agree with TRBD1. The V gene's germline CDR1 is SGHRS and CDR2 YFSETQ. With 3 bases clipped from V and 0 bases from J, the junction kept 11 bases outside the gene matches. This CDR3 spans 18 amino acids. The CDR3 sequence is CASSSVGQGVVGSYEQYF. In nucleotides, the CDR3 is TGCGCCAGCAGCTCAGTGGGACAGGGGGTGGTAGGCTCCTACGAGCAGTACTTC.

This clonotype was seen only a few times. The chain joins TRBV28 to TRBJ2-3, with D unclear. This CDR3 spans 17 amino acids. Trimming took 4 bases from V and 1 from J, leaving 18 bases between them. Germline CDR1 MDHEN, CDR2 SYDVKM. The CDR3 region is CASSSLPELSRTDTQYF. The DNA of the CDR3 is TGTGCCAGCAGTTCCCTCCCTGAGCTCAGCCGCACAGATACGCAGTATTTT.

This clonotype was seen a few times. The rearrangement joins TRBV28 to TRBJ2-1; the match to TRBD2 covers 10 bases. Germline CDR1 is MDHEN and CDR2 is SYDVKM. J was trimmed by 5 bases and V by 2 bases; bases with no gene match: 18. The CDR3 is 20 residues long. The CDR3 sequence: CASSLVVGGVAGGLNNEQFF. The CDR3 bases are TGTGCCAGCAGTTTAGTTGTCGGGGGAGTAGCGGGAGGCTTGAACAATGAGCAGTTCTTC.

The chain recombines TRBV14 with TRBJ2-1; D unclear. The CDR3 length is 12 residues. Germline CDR1 SGHDN, CDR2 FVKESK. V shed 1 base and J shed 8 bases, with 6 bases lying between them. The CDR3 protein is CASSQGSDEQFF. The DNA of the CDR3 is TGTGCCAGCAGCCAAGGGTCGGATGAGCAGTTCTTC.

This clonotype was seen more than once but under ten times. The chain uses TRBV24-1 and TRBJ2-7, with TRBD1 identical over 7 bases. Trimming at V came to 5 bases and at J to 4 bases, leaving 7 bases not matched to a gene. This CDR3 has 14 residues. Germline CDR1 KGHDR, CDR2 SFDVKD. The CDR3 loop reads CATSGRDSKYEQYF. Written as DNA, the CDR3 is TGTGCCACCAGTGGCCGGGACAGCAAATACGAGCAGTACTTC.

The chain recombines TRBV28 with TRBJ2-5; TRBD2 aligns across 12 bases. V was clipped by 5 bases and J by 2 bases; unmatched bases: 6. The length of the CDR3 is 16 residues. Per germline, CDR1 MDHEN and CDR2 SYDVKM. The CDR3 here is CASSPWTSGTQETQYF. DNA of the CDR3: TGTGCCAGCAGTCCCTGGACTAGCGGGACTCAAGAGACCCAGTACTTC.

The chain couples TRBV20-1 to TRBJ2-2; TRBD2 agrees at 9 bases. V trimming: 2 bases; J trimming: 4 bases; junction bases outside the gene matches: 5. The CDR3 length is 15 residues. Germline values: CDR1 DFQATT, CDR2 SNEGSKA (reference sequence). The CDR3 loop reads CSARLSGSPTGELFF. CDR3 DNA: TGCAGTGCTAGACTTAGCGGGAGTCCCACCGGGGAGCTGTTTTTT.

Many counts were recorded for this clonotype. This chain links TRBV7-9 with TRBJ2-7; D unresolved. The CDR3 length is 13 residues. CDR1 SEHNR and CDR2 FQNEAQ come from the germline V gene (reference sequence). Deletions cut 5 bases from V and 3 bases from J, with 11 bases between. Here the CDR3 reads CASSPSGNYEQYF. In DNA form, the CDR3 reads TGTGCCAGCAGCCCTAGTGGAAACTACGAGCAGTACTTC. The whole variable domain, filled in from reference TRBV7-9 and TRBJ2-7, reads DTGVSQNPRHKITKRGQNVTFRCDPISEHNRLYWYRQTLGQGPEFLTYFQNEAQLEKSRLLSDRFSAERPKGSFSTLEIQRTEQGDSAMYLCASSPSGNYEQYFGPGTRLTVT.

The rearrangement joins TRBV6-5 to TRBJ2-7, with D perhaps matching TRBD1 (6 bases). V was pared by 0 bases and J by 6 bases, with 9 bases between. There are 13 residues in the CDR3. Germline loops: CDR1 MNHEY, CDR2 SVGAGI. CDR3 sequence (DNA): TGTGCCAGCAGTTACTCTAGACAGGTCGAGCAGTACTTC. It specifies CASSYSRQVEQYF.

The chain has TRBV27 and TRBJ2-3, with 13 nucleotides matching TRBD2. J gave up 4 bases and V 5 bases, and 9 bases lay outside the gene matches. The CDR3 is 17 amino acids. Per germline, CDR1 MNHEY and CDR2 SMNVEV (reference sequence). CDR3 loop: CASSAILAGGSADTQYF. The CDR3 nucleotides read TGTGCCAGCAGTGCCATACTAGCGGGGGGGTCTGCAGATACGCAGTATTTT.

This clonotype was detected a few times. Here the CDR3 DNA reads TGTGCCAGCAGCCAAGTTGGCGTATTGAAGGAAAAACTGTTTTTT. Encoded protein: CASSQVGVLKEKLFF. The chain employs TRBV3-1 and TRBJ1-4; no clear D. This CDR3 comprises 15 residues. The germline V gene has CDR1 LGHDT and CDR2 YNNKEL (reference sequence). Trimming pared 1 base from V and 8 bases from J, leaving 14 bases between. The variable domain in full, completed from reference TRBV3-1 and TRBJ1-4, reads DTAVSQTPKYLVTQMGNDKSIKCEQNLGHDTMYWYKQDSKKFLKIMFSYNNKELIINETVPNRFSPKSPDKAHLNLHINSLELGDSAVYFCASSQVGVLKEKLFFGSGTQLSVL.

The gene calls are TRBV2 and TRBJ2-3, with D perhaps matching TRBD2 (6 bases). Trimming removed 8 bases at V and 0 bases at J, with 18 bases between. The CDR3 length is 16 residues. The germline gives CDR1 SNHLY, CDR2 FYNNEI. The CDR3 here is CASPPGDFRSTDTQYF. CDR3 coding DNA: TGTGCCAGCCCTCCCGGGGACTTCCGGAGCACAGATACGCAGTATTTT.

This clonotype was detected only a few times. This chain connects TRBV6-5 to TRBJ2-7, with D possibly TRBD2 on 7 matching bases. The CDR3 totals 16 residues. Looked up from germline, CDR1 is MNHEY and CDR2 is SVGAGI. V dropped 4 bases and J dropped 4 bases, with 20 bases sitting between them. CDR3 sequence (DNA): TGTGCCAGCAGTTCGGGGGGCGCCCGAGGGTTGTACGAGCAGTACTTC. Its translation is CASSSGGARGLYEQYF.

This clonotype was seen only a few times. The V call is TRBV5-1, the J call TRBJ1-2; a weak D match, TRBD1 (6 bases). Germline lookup yields CDR1 SGHRS and CDR2 YFSETQ. The CDR3 is 16 residues long. Trimming stripped 4 bases from V and 5 bases from J, with 21 bases between. The CDR3 DNA reads TGCGCCAGCAGCCCGGAGACAGGTCCATTGGTTTATGGCTACACCTTC. It yields the protein CASSPETGPLVYGYTF.

This clonotype was counted ten times or more. The chain has TRBV20-1 and TRBJ2-1, with D possibly TRBD2 on 5 matching bases. V was clipped by 4 bases and J by 0 bases, with 10 bases between them. The CDR3 contains 14 residues. CDR1 and CDR2 from the germline V gene are DFQATT and SNEGSKA (reference sequence). Written as DNA, the CDR3 is TGCAGTGCTACCATGGAGGACTCCTACAATGAGCAGTTCTTC. Translation: CSATMEDSYNEQFF.

A few counts support this clonotype. The chain combines TRBV24-1 with TRBJ2-5; D not resolved. This CDR3 is 14 amino acids long. V shed 2 bases and J shed 7 bases, with 13 bases lying between them. CDR1 and CDR2 from the germline V gene are KGHDR and SFDVKD. The CDR3 DNA sequence: TGTGCCACCAGTGATTCCCCGGGCCTCGGGACCCAGTACTTC. It yields the protein CATSDSPGLGTQYF.

This clonotype was detected many times. The gene calls are TRBV27 and TRBJ1-3; D possibly corresponds to TRBD1 (6 bases). The CDR3 is made up of 15 amino acids. Germline CDR1 and CDR2: MNHEY and SMNVEV (reference sequence). Trimming removed 5 bases at V and 7 bases at J, with 18 bases between. CDR3 sequence reads: CASSTQGTNGNTIYF. The CDR3 bases are TGTGCCAGCAGTACCCAGGGGACAAACGGGAACACCATATATTTT.

This clonotype was seen ten or more times. The chain recombines TRBV2 with TRBJ1-2; no definite D call. The CDR3 is made up of 12 amino acids. The germline V gene has CDR1 SNHLY and CDR2 FYNNEI. V was clipped by 8 bases and J by 1 base, with 8 bases between them. CDR3 DNA: TGTGCCAGCGATCAGGTTAACTATGGCTACACCTTC. Translation gives CASDQVNYGYTF.

In this sample, this clonotype turned up a few times. V usage is TRBV9 and J usage is TRBJ2-3; perhaps TRBD2 as D (6 bases). Trimming took off 1 base at V and 4 bases at J, with 16 bases between the two ends. The CDR3 runs to 16 residues. CDR1 is SGDLS and CDR2 is YYNGEE in the germline V gene. CDR3 sequence (DNA): TGTGCCAGCAGCGTACGGGGAGGAGGGGACCCAGATACGCAGTATTTT. Translation gives CASSVRGGGDPDTQYF. The full variable domain, rest sourced from reference TRBV9 and TRBJ2-3, is DSGVTQTPKHLITATGQRVTLRCSPRSGDLSVYWYQQSLDQGLQFLIQYYNGEERAKGNILERFSAQQFPDLHSELNLSSLELGDSALYFCASSVRGGGDPDTQYFGPGTRLTVL.

The chain carries TRBV20-1 and TRBJ2-1; no clear D. With 0 bases removed from V and 7 bases from J, the gap between germline ends came to 22 bases. CDR1 and CDR2 (germline): DFQATT, SNEGSKA (reference sequence). The CDR3 has 17 residues. The DNA of the CDR3 is TGCAGTGCTAGAGATCTCTGGAGAACTTTGCTTTGGAATGAGCAGTTCTTC. Translated, it gives CSARDLWRTLLWNEQFF.

This clonotype was detected once. The rearrangement joins TRBV6-4 to TRBJ2-2; D is undetermined. CDR1 and CDR2 (germline): MRHNA, SNTAGT. V was pared by 2 bases and J by 6 bases, with 7 bases between. The CDR3 runs to 13 residues. In DNA form, the CDR3 reads TGTGCCAGCAGTGACGGACGACCCGGGGAGCTGTTTTTT. Translation gives CASSDGRPGELFF.